Each of the 21 T cell receptor beta chains below was sequenced from the same sample in a study of T cells in Graves' hyperthyroidism and ophthalmopathy. It was RNA transcripts that yielded the amplified TCR beta CDR3 regions. HTBI primers were used for first-round RT-PCR of the TCR CDR3. TCRdb ran MiXCR on the multiplex PCR reads and lists one entry per CDR3 protein. The table includes fewer than 650,000 distinct CDR3 sequences, roughly 15% detected once. Sequenced material: blood. The receptor source for this set is a woman aged 40 to 50 with Graves' hyperthyroidism.

Many counts were recorded for this clonotype. This chain links TRBV28 with TRBJ1-2; D is ambiguous. The V gene's germline CDR1 is MDHEN and CDR2 SYDVKM. V shed 4 bases and J shed 3 bases, with 12 bases lying between them. The CDR3 covers 14 residues. The CDR3 is CASSSRTVHYGYTF. CDR3 nucleotide sequence: TGTGCCAGCAGTTCGAGGACGGTTCACTATGGCTACACCTTC.

The chain recombines TRBV30 with TRBJ2-3; no firm D call. Germline CDR1 and CDR2: GTSNPN and SVGIG (reference sequence). Between the trimmed V and J ends, which lost 0 bases and 8 bases, there was a span of 12 bases. There are 13 residues in the CDR3. CDR3 loop: CAWSVLKSGTQYF. The CDR3 bases are TGTGCCTGGAGTGTTTTAAAGAGTGGTACGCAGTATTTT.

The J gene is TRBJ2-5, the V gene TRBV9; 8 bases match TRBD1. J gave up 3 bases and V 4 bases, and 8 bases lay outside the gene matches. The germline CDR1 and CDR2 sequences are SGDLS and YYNGEE. The CDR3 covers 15 residues. This CDR3 reads CASSFRDRSEETQYF. The CDR3 bases are TGTGCCAGCAGCTTCCGGGACAGGTCCGAAGAGACCCAGTACTTC. The variable domain in full, with the rest retrieved from reference TRBV9 and TRBJ2-5, is DSGVTQTPKHLITATGQRVTLRCSPRSGDLSVYWYQQSLDQGLQFLIQYYNGEERAKGNILERFSAQQFPDLHSELNLSSLELGDSALYFCASSFRDRSEETQYFGPGTRLLVL.

This clonotype was found many times. The chain carries TRBV2 and TRBJ2-5, with 8 bases fitting TRBD1. V lost 6 bases, J lost 2 bases, and 14 bases stayed unmatched. This CDR3 comprises 17 residues. Germline V CDR1 and CDR2: SNHLY, FYNNEI. CDR3 loop: CASSTDPRGRDQETQYF. Here the CDR3 DNA reads TGTGCCAGCAGCACAGACCCCAGGGGGCGCGATCAAGAGACCCAGTACTTC.

Many counts were recorded for this clonotype. V is TRBV2 and J is TRBJ1-1; D may be TRBD1 (6 bases). The ends were cut back, 1 base at V and 4 bases at J, with 10 bases in the middle. The germline CDR1 and CDR2 sequences are SNHLY and FYNNEI. The CDR3 consists of 14 residues. The CDR3 is CASSEGGRRTEAFF. CDR3 bases: TGTGCCAGCAGTGAAGGGGGGCGTCGCACTGAAGCTTTCTTT.

This clonotype was recorded many times. The chain couples TRBV11-2 to TRBJ2-1; D is undetermined. The germline V gene has CDR1 SGHAT and CDR2 FQNNGV. The CDR3 totals 13 residues. Trimming pared 0 bases from V and 8 bases from J, leaving 8 bases between. The CDR3 sequence is CASSLDRSHEQFF. The CDR3 DNA reads TGTGCCAGCAGCTTAGACAGGAGCCATGAGCAGTTCTTC.

This clonotype was recorded at least ten times. J is TRBJ1-1 and V is TRBV3-1; the match to TRBD1 covers 7 bases. The ends lost 4 bases at V and 8 bases at J; junction bases unmatched: 4. Germline CDR1 is LGHDT and CDR2 is YNNKEL (reference sequence). The length of the CDR3 is 12 residues. The CDR3 here is CASSLQDREAFF. CDR3 in DNA: TGTGCCAGCAGCCTACAGGACAGGGAAGCTTTCTTT.

This clonotype was detected ten times or more. The chain has TRBV7-8 and TRBJ2-2; 7 positions match TRBD2. V trimming: 6 bases; J trimming: 0 bases; junction bases outside the gene matches: 7. Germline V gene data show CDR1 as SGHVS and CDR2 as FQNEAQ. The CDR3 contains 16 residues. The CDR3 loop reads CASRALATTNTGELFF. In DNA, the CDR3 is TGTGCCAGCAGGGCACTAGCGACTACGAACACCGGGGAGCTGTTTTTT. Filled out from reference TRBV7-8 and TRBJ2-2, the complete variable domain reads GAGVSQSPRYKVAKRGQDVALRCDPISGHVSLFWYQQALGQGPEFLTYFQNEAQLDKSGLPSDRFFAERPEGSVSTLKIQRTQQEDSAVYLCASRALATTNTGELFFGEGSRLTVL.

The chain combines TRBV19 with TRBJ1-6, with 9 bases identical to TRBD1. CDR3 length equals 15 residues. J lost 9 bases, V lost 4 bases, and 7 bases had no gene match. CDR1 and CDR2 (germline): LNHDA, SQIVND (reference sequence). The CDR3 region is CASSTRGQGTSPLHF. The CDR3 DNA follows: TGTGCCAGTAGTACCAGGGGACAGGGTACTTCACCCCTCCACTTT.

This clonotype was counted at least ten times. V and J are TRBV27 and TRBJ2-2, with 8 bases identical to TRBD1. This CDR3 has 16 amino acids. Germline CDR1 MNHEY, CDR2 SMNVEV (reference sequence). The trim removed 3 bases at V and 4 bases at J, leaving 7 bases unmatched. The CDR3 reads CASSFWTGSTTGELFF. The CDR3 nucleotides read TGTGCCAGCAGTTTTTGGACAGGGTCCACCACCGGGGAGCTGTTTTTT.

The gene calls are TRBV5-1 and TRBJ1-5; D not resolved. Germline values: CDR1 SGHRS, CDR2 YFSETQ. Trimming took 4 bases from V and 4 from J, leaving 12 bases between them. The CDR3 runs to 14 residues. The CDR3 region is CASSPDNPNQPQHF. The DNA of the CDR3 is TGCGCCAGCAGCCCTGACAACCCGAATCAGCCCCAGCATTTT.

This clonotype was seen many times. The chain combines TRBV27 with TRBJ1-6, with 8 positions matching TRBD1. J was trimmed by 7 bases and V by 1 base; bases with no gene match: 6. This CDR3 contains 16 residues. In germline, CDR1 is MNHEY, CDR2 SMNVEV (reference sequence). CDR3 amino acids: CASSLLSQGANSPLHF. The CDR3 DNA reads as TGTGCCAGCAGTTTATTGAGCCAGGGGGCGAATTCACCCCTCCACTTT.

Ten or more counts support this clonotype. The chain is built from TRBV24-1 and TRBJ2-7; a possible D gene is TRBD1 (6 bases). Trimming took 10 bases from V and 1 from J, leaving 13 bases between them. Germline V gene sequence: CDR1 KGHDR, CDR2 SFDVKD. This CDR3 is 13 amino acids long. CDR3 loop: CATRRQESYEQYF. The CDR3 DNA sequence: TGTGCCACACGACGACAGGAATCCTACGAGCAGTACTTC.

This clonotype was found a few times. V and J are TRBV14 and TRBJ2-2; TRBD1 aligns across 7 bases. This CDR3 is built from 15 residues. Germline trimming cut 2 bases from V and 7 bases from J; bases unmatched to any gene: 7. The V gene's germline CDR1 is SGHDN and CDR2 FVKESK. Written as DNA, the CDR3 is TGTGCCAGCAGCCAAACCACAGGGGCCTACGGGGAGCTGTTTTTT. Translation gives CASSQTTGAYGELFF. Supplemented by reference TRBV14 and TRBJ2-2, the full variable domain reads EAGVTQFPSHSVIEKGQTVTLRCDPISGHDNLYWYRRVMGKEIKFLLHFVKESKQDESGMPNNRFLAERTGGTYSTLKVQPAELEDSGVYFCASSQTTGAYGELFFGEGSRLTVL.

The V and J genes are TRBV19 and TRBJ2-7, with 7 nucleotides matching TRBD1. V was pared by 0 bases and J by 2 bases, with 4 bases of the junction left unmatched. CDR1 and CDR2 from the germline V gene are LNHDA and SQIVND (reference sequence). The CDR3 length is 15 residues. CDR3 amino acids: CASSIDTTGAYEQYF. Written as DNA, the CDR3 is TGTGCCAGTAGTATAGATACCACAGGGGCCTACGAGCAGTACTTC.

This clonotype was detected ten times or more. The V and J genes are TRBV30 and TRBJ2-2; no firm D call. Germline CDR1 and CDR2: GTSNPN and SVGIG (reference sequence). The CDR3 sequence is 13 residues long. V lost 0 bases and J 5 bases, leaving 7 bases between the germline ends. The CDR3 region is CAWSVSRTGELFF. The DNA for the CDR3 is TGTGCCTGGAGTGTGAGCCGTACCGGGGAGCTGTTTTTT.

There are many counts of this clonotype. This chain joins TRBV3-1 and TRBJ1-1; D is unclear. The CDR3 loop spans 13 amino acids. V dropped 4 bases and J dropped 10 bases, with 16 bases sitting between them. Germline V gives CDR1 LGHDT, CDR2 YNNKEL (reference sequence). CDR3 DNA: TGTGCCAGCAGCCTTTCACGAAACTCGGGAGCTTTCTTT. It translates to CASSLSRNSGAFF.

This clonotype has ten or more counts. CDR3 residues: CASSLDYGDNEQFF. CDR3 nucleotides: TGCGCCAGCAGCTTAGACTACGGGGACAATGAGCAGTTCTTC. The genes are TRBV5-1 and TRBJ2-1; D possibly corresponds to TRBD2 (5 bases). This CDR3 comprises 14 residues. The germline V gene has CDR1 SGHRS and CDR2 YFSETQ. V lost 2 bases, J lost 5 bases, and 11 bases lay in between.

The chain uses TRBV4-1 and TRBJ2-1; 13 positions agree with TRBD2. The J segment lost 0 bases and the V segment lost 3 bases, leaving 5 bases of the junction unmatched. The germline CDR1 and CDR2 sequences are MGHRA and YSYEKL. This CDR3 contains 18 residues. The CDR3 region is CASSHTGLAGTSYNEQFF. The CDR3 bases are TGCGCCAGCAGCCATACGGGACTAGCGGGAACCTCCTACAATGAGCAGTTCTTC.

This clonotype appeared a few times. The chain is built from TRBV27 and TRBJ1-2, with 10 positions matching TRBD1. The CDR3 runs 16 residues. Germline trimming cut 5 bases from V and 4 bases from J; bases unmatched to any gene: 10. Germline lookup yields CDR1 MNHEY and CDR2 SMNVEV (reference sequence). CDR3 sequence (DNA): TGTGCCAGCAGTAAGACAGGGGGCGCGGGATTCTATGGCTACACCTTC. This codes for CASSKTGGAGFYGYTF.

The sample holds many counts of this clonotype. The V gene is TRBV11-2, the J gene TRBJ2-5, with TRBD2 matching over 10 bases. CDR1 is SGHAT, CDR2 FQNNGV, per germline. There are 16 residues in the CDR3. J gave up 2 bases and V 3 bases, and 6 bases lay outside the gene matches. As DNA, the CDR3 is TGTGCCAGCAGCTTGGGAGCGGGAGGGTCTCAAGAGACCCAGTACTTC. This encodes CASSLGAGGSQETQYF.